The 30 T cell receptor beta chains listed next were all sequenced from one sample in a study of blood T cells in healthy people across ages (dated by TCRdb to the mid-2010s). Libraries were prepared through 5' RACE. Instrument on record: Illumina HiSeq 2500. A second PCR of about 6 to 12 cycles was run with a J-beta primer mix and a sample-barcoded 5' primer. TCRdb reanalyzed the raw reads on its own, using fastp at Q25 for trimming and MiXCR for clone calling, and kept in-frame beta chains. For every CDR3 protein sequence, its rows merge into one entry that carries the most common genes and DNA. The sample data list more than 700,000 distinct CDR3 sequences, and 35% to 60% of these were observed just once. The biggest ten clones account for 15% to 20% of the sample. Material for sequencing was blood. All receptors come from a man older than 75 in good health.

CDR3 nucleotide sequence: TGTGCCAGCCTCCGGGACAGGGGCCTTAACTACGAGCAGTACTTC. Amino acid sequence: CASLRDRGLNYEQYF. The chain employs TRBV11-2 and TRBJ2-7; 10 bases agree with TRBD1. V shed 8 bases, J shed 3 bases, and the junction held 10 bases outside the gene matches. There are 15 residues in the CDR3. Germline V gene sequence: CDR1 SGHAT, CDR2 FQNNGV.

The V call is TRBV20-1, the J call TRBJ1-4; TRBD1 matches at 12 bases. The V segment lost 6 bases and the J segment 8 bases; nucleotides outside the gene matches: 13. The V gene's germline CDR1 is DFQATT and CDR2 SNEGSKA (reference sequence). The CDR3 is 16 amino acids. The CDR3 DNA is TGCAGTGCCCAGAGGGGACAGGGGGCGCTTAGCGAAAAACTGTTTTTT. Translated, it gives CSAQRGQGALSEKLFF.

The chain employs TRBV5-1 and TRBJ2-7; D ambiguous. The V gene's germline CDR1 is SGHRS and CDR2 YFSETQ. The CDR3 contains 18 residues. Trimming removed 1 base from V and 0 bases from J, with 20 bases in between. Here the CDR3 DNA reads TGCGCCAGCAGCTTGAATAGGGTAGAGAGTGGTCGCTCCTACGAGCAGTACTTC. Translating it yields CASSLNRVESGRSYEQYF.

The chain is built from TRBV4-1 and TRBJ2-5; the D is unclear. This CDR3 spans 15 amino acids. The germline CDR1 and CDR2 sequences are MGHRA and YSYEKL. V shed 0 bases and J shed 2 bases, with 10 bases lying between them. The DNA of the CDR3 is TGCGCCAGCAGCCAAGATCTCAACATACAAGAGACCCAGTACTTC. Protein: CASSQDLNIQETQYF.

The CDR3 nucleotides are TGCAGTGTAGGGACTAGCGGGATTAATGAGCAGTTCTTC. Its translation: CSVGTSGINEQFF. The V and J genes are TRBV20-1 and TRBJ2-1; 13 bases line up with TRBD2. Germline lookup yields CDR1 DFQATT and CDR2 SNEGSKA (reference sequence). The CDR3 sequence is 13 residues long. The J segment lost 7 bases and the V segment lost 7 bases, leaving 4 bases of the junction unmatched.

CDR3 DNA sequence: TGTGCCAGCAGCCCAGGGGATCGGAGCTCCTACGAGCAGTACTTC. Protein product: CASSPGDRSSYEQYF. The chain carries TRBV7-9 and TRBJ2-5, with TRBD1 as a possible D gene (6 bases). TRBJ2-7 explains the end of the DNA better; the J call may be wrong. Germline V lookup: CDR1 SEHNR, CDR2 FQNEAQ (reference sequence). The CDR3 consists of 15 residues.

The chain combines TRBV12-3 or TRBV12-4 with TRBJ2-3; D may correspond to TRBD1 or TRBD2 (5 bases each). The V gene lost 2 bases and the J gene lost 4 bases, with 13 bases spanning the gap. This CDR3 comprises 15 residues. The chain's CDR3 is CASSLRGERADTQYF. For the CDR3, the DNA is TGTGCCAGCAGTTTAAGGGGAGAGAGAGCAGATACGCAGTATTTT.

Concerning this clonotype itself: A much bigger clone sits one base away, suggesting this may be a read error. This sequence joins TRBV11-2 and TRBJ2-7; 7 nucleotides agree with TRBD1. The CDR3 contains 16 residues. The germline V gene encodes CDR1 SGHAT and CDR2 FQNNGV. The CDR3 reads CASSSLRRDSYYKQYF. The CDR3 region has the DNA TGTGCCAGCAGCTCCCTGCGCCGGGACAGCTACTACAAGCAGTACTTC.

The chain couples TRBV7-3 to TRBJ2-6; TRBD2 matches at 7 bases. Germline-derived CDR1 and CDR2 are SGHTA and FQGTGA. After removal of 5 bases from V and 0 bases from J, the junction contained 10 bases not matched to a gene. This CDR3 is 18 amino acids long. The CDR3 nucleotides are TGTGCCAGCAGCCCCTTGGGCGGGGGAGACTCTGGGGCCAACGTCCTGACTTTC. As protein: CASSPLGGGDSGANVLTF. The variable domain in full, completed from reference TRBV7-3 and TRBJ2-6, reads GAGVSQTPSNKVTEKGKYVELRCDPISGHTALYWYRQSLGQGPEFLIYFQGTGAADDSGLPNDRFFAVRPEGSVSTLKIQRTERGDSAVYLCASSPLGGGDSGANVLTFGAGSRLTVL.

This clonotype was observed a handful of times. The chain couples TRBV28 to TRBJ2-1; D ambiguous. The V end was cut by 9 bases, the J end by 8 bases, with 11 bases between. The germline V gene encodes CDR1 MDHEN and CDR2 SYDVKM. The CDR3 sequence is 11 residues long. CDR3 DNA: TGTGCCAGTTCTGCCGTTGATGAGCAGTTCTTC. Translated, it gives CASSAVDEQFF.

The CDR3 bases are TGCAGTGCTAGAGATCATAGCGGGAAGAGGTCCTACAATGAGCAGTTCTTC. It codes for CSARDHSGKRSYNEQFF. The chain combines TRBV20-1 with TRBJ2-1, with 8 positions matching TRBD2. J lost 1 base, V lost 0 bases, and 8 bases had no gene match. The CDR3 extends over 17 amino acids. CDR1 is DFQATT, CDR2 SNEGSKA, per germline (reference sequence).

A few counts support this clonotype. The V call is TRBV4-1, the J call TRBJ1-5; D is perhaps TRBD1 (5 bases). Germline V gives CDR1 MGHRA, CDR2 YSYEKL. There are 13 residues in the CDR3. V gave up 5 bases and J gave up 4 bases, with 9 bases separating them. In DNA, the CDR3 is TGCGCCAGCAGCTCCAGGGAAAATCAGCCCCAGCATTTT. Its translation: CASSSRENQPQHF.

The chain employs TRBV12-3 or TRBV12-4 and TRBJ2-4; no reliable D call. The J call may be wrong; the DNA end is better matched by TRBJ2-7. CDR3 size: 15 residues. In DNA form, the CDR3 reads TGTGCCAGCAGTCCGCCCACGCCGCGACCGTACGAGCAGTACTTC. It encodes CASSPPTPRPYEQYF.

V and J are TRBV6-5 and TRBJ1-2; D ambiguous. V lost 5 bases to trimming and J lost 8 bases, with 24 bases between them. Per the germline V gene, CDR1 is MNHEY and CDR2 is SVGAGI. CDR3 length equals 16 residues. The CDR3 DNA reads TGTGCCAGCAGTCCAATAACCGGGCCCACCTCGGGGGGCTACACCTTC. It encodes CASSPITGPTSGGYTF.

Concerning this clonotype: One base away lies a much larger clone, so this may be a sequencing read error. This chain connects TRBV5-1 to TRBJ2-4; 7 bases are shared with TRBD1. The J call may be mistaken, given a closer DNA end match to TRBJ2-7. Germline CDR1 and CDR2: SGHRS and YFSETQ. The CDR3 has 15 amino acids. The CDR3 loop is CASSLAGTVAYEQYF. CDR3 bases: TGCGCCAGCAGCTTGGCCGGGACAGTAGCCTACGAGCAGTACTTC.

This clonotype appeared once. This sequence joins TRBV12-3 or TRBV12-4 and TRBJ2-7; TRBD2 matches at 8 bases. The V segment lost 6 bases and the J segment 2 bases; nucleotides outside the gene matches: 9. The CDR3 is 15 amino acids. Here the CDR3 reads CASSQSGSRAYEQYF. The DNA of the CDR3 is TGTGCCAGCAGCCAAAGCGGGAGCCGAGCCTACGAGCAGTACTTC.

Comments on this clonotype: The junction departs from the called germline gene at one end, perhaps through a read error. The genes are TRBV7-9 and TRBJ2-7, with 13 bases lining up with TRBD2. The CDR3 runs to 14 residues. In germline, CDR1 is SEHNR, CDR2 FQNEAQ (reference sequence). DNA of the CDR3: TGTGCCAGCGTGGGGACTAGCGGGAACTACGTGCAGTACTTC. Protein: CASVGTSGNYVQYF.

This clonotype occurred a few times. Here the CDR3 reads CASSFHPGGSPGYEQYF. The CDR3 region has the DNA TGTGCCAGCAGTTTCCACCCCGGGGGCTCCCCAGGGTACGAGCAGTACTTC. The V gene is TRBV27, the J gene TRBJ2-5; the D call may be TRBD1 or TRBD2 (6 bases each). The J call is in doubt because the DNA end fits TRBJ2-7 better. This CDR3 comprises 17 residues. Germline-derived CDR1 and CDR2 are MNHEY and SMNVEV (reference sequence).

This clonotype has a single count. The rearrangement joins TRBV12-3 or TRBV12-4 to TRBJ1-1; D unclear. Trimming shortened V by 7 bases and J by 5 bases, and 14 bases separated the two germline ends. The CDR3 sequence is 13 residues long. The CDR3 DNA sequence: TGTGCCAGCATAGCCGGGCTGGGTACTGAAGCTTTCTTT. Protein: CASIAGLGTEAFF.

The V and J genes are TRBV7-2 and TRBJ2-7; no clear D gene. The CDR3 has 14 residues. V was cut by 3 bases and J by 0 bases, with 9 bases left in between. Germline loops: CDR1 SGHTA, CDR2 FQGNSA. The CDR3 coding sequence is TGTGCCAGCAGCTTGACAACCTACTCCTACGAGCAGTACTTC. This codes for CASSLTTYSYEQYF.

The J gene is TRBJ2-1, the V gene TRBV15; the D gene is possibly TRBD2 (6 bases). Trimming left V 0 bases short and J 1 base short, with 16 bases between. CDR1 is LNHNV, CDR2 YYDKDF, per germline (reference sequence). The CDR3 runs 18 residues. The CDR3 is CATSRDLAGGMSYNEQFF. CDR3 bases: TGTGCCACCAGCAGAGATTTGGCAGGCGGGATGTCCTACAATGAGCAGTTCTTC. The complete variable domain, with remaining parts taken from reference TRBV15 and TRBJ2-1, reads DAMVIQNPRYQVTQFGKPVTLSCSQTLNHNVMYWYQQKSSQAPKLLFHYYDKDFNNEADTPDNFQSRRPNTSFCFLDIRSPGLGDTAMYLCATSRDLAGGMSYNEQFFGPGTRLTVL.

The rearrangement links TRBV5-1 to TRBJ2-5; 8 bases are shared with TRBD1. The V gene's germline CDR1 is SGHRS and CDR2 YFSETQ. The CDR3 loop spans 16 amino acids. The V segment lost 0 bases and the J segment 5 bases; nucleotides outside the gene matches: 9. The CDR3 region has the DNA TGCGCCAGCAGCTTGGTAGGCAGGGGACAGGAGGAGACCCAGTACTTC. Protein sequence: CASSLVGRGQEETQYF.

CDR3 in amino acids: CASSFVREGEKLFF. The DNA for the CDR3 is TGTGCCAGCAGCTTTGTGAGGGAAGGTGAAAAACTGTTTTTT. The chain uses TRBV7-9 and TRBJ1-4; D gene ambiguous. The germline V gene encodes CDR1 SEHNR and CDR2 FQNEAQ (reference sequence). Trimming removed 3 bases from V and 7 bases from J, with 12 bases in between. CDR3 size: 14 residues. Full variable domain (missing parts from reference TRBV7-9 and TRBJ1-4): DTGVSQNPRHKITKRGQNVTFRCDPISEHNRLYWYRQTLGQGPEFLTYFQNEAQLEKSRLLSDRFSAERPKGSFSTLEIQRTEQGDSAMYLCASSFVREGEKLFFGSGTQLSVL.

This chain connects TRBV27 to TRBJ2-3, with unresolved D. The CDR3 is 12 residues long. V was shortened by 5 bases and J by 5 bases, with 8 bases between the two germline ends. Germline V gene data show CDR1 as MNHEY and CDR2 as SMNVEV (reference sequence). CDR3 residues: CASSPHRDTQYF. As DNA, the CDR3 is TGTGCCAGCAGTCCCCATAGAGATACGCAGTATTTT.

The V call is TRBV12-3 or TRBV12-4, the J call TRBJ1-2; D unclear. This CDR3 has 14 amino acids. The ends were cut back, 6 bases at V and 3 bases at J, with 14 bases in the middle. Here the CDR3 reads CASRTNSGYYGYTF. The CDR3 coding sequence is TGTGCCAGCAGGACAAATTCGGGCTACTATGGCTACACCTTC.

This clonotype was picked up a small number of times. The chain combines TRBV7-9 with TRBJ2-5; 11 nucleotides line up with TRBD2. CDR3 length: 16 residues. V gave up 8 bases and J gave up 1 base; unmatched junction bases: 9. Germline V gene lookup returns CDR1 SEHNR and CDR2 FQNEAQ (reference sequence). The CDR3: CASDKGLAEPQETQYF. For the CDR3, the DNA is TGTGCCAGCGACAAGGGACTAGCGGAACCCCAAGAGACCCAGTACTTC.

Turning to this clonotype: This sequence may be a read error, since a much larger clone differs from it by one base. The chain couples TRBV28 to TRBJ2-7, with unresolved D. The CDR3 consists of 11 residues. The ends were cut back, 11 bases at V and 3 bases at J, with 11 bases in the middle. CDR1 and CDR2 (germline): MDHEN, SYDVKM. CDR3 residues: CARAQIYEQYF. CDR3 bases: TGTGCCCGCGCCCAGATCTACGAGCAGTACTTC.

On this clonotype itself: Being one base from a much bigger clone, this may be a read error. The chain joins TRBV3-1 to TRBJ2-1; possible D gene TRBD2, 6 bases. The CDR3 extends over 16 amino acids. Deletions cut 1 base from V and 0 bases from J, with 10 bases between. Germline-derived CDR1 and CDR2 are LGHDT and YNNKEL (reference sequence). The CDR3 region is CASSQVGGSSYNEQFF. CDR3 coding DNA: TGTGCCAGCAGCCAAGTTGGGGGGAGCTCCTACAATGAGCAGTTCTTC.

The J gene is TRBJ1-2, the V gene TRBV29-1, with D tentatively TRBD1 (5 bases). The CDR3 is made up of 13 amino acids. V lost 6 bases and J lost 5, with 16 bases in between. CDR1 is SQVTM and CDR2 is ANQGSEA in the germline V gene. The CDR3 sequence: CSVISDSLYGYTF. DNA for the CDR3: TGCAGCGTAATTAGCGACAGCCTGTATGGCTACACCTTC.

This clonotype appeared a few times. The V call is TRBV7-2, the J call TRBJ2-3, with 11 positions matching TRBD2. The CDR3 length is 16 residues. Per the germline V gene, CDR1 is SGHTA and CDR2 is FQGNSA. V trimming: 4 bases; J trimming: 10 bases; junction bases outside the gene matches: 13. The CDR3 nucleotides are TGTGCCAGCAGCTCTACCGGGACTAGCGGACGCCCGGCGCAGTATTTT. Residues: CASSSTGTSGRPAQYF. Full variable domain (outside the CDR3, taken from reference TRBV7-2 and TRBJ2-3): GAGVSQSPSNKVTEKGKDVELRCDPISGHTALYWYRQSLGQGLEFLIYFQGNSAPDKSGLPSDRFSAERTGGSVSTLTIQRTQQEDSAVYLCASSSTGTSGRPAQYFGPGTRLTVL.